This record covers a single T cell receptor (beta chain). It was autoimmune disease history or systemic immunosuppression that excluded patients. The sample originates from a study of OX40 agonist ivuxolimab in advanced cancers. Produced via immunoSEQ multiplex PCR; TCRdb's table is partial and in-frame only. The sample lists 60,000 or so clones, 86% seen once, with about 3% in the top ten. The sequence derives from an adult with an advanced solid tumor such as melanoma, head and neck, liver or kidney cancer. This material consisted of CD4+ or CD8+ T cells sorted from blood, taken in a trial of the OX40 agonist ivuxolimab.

Here the CDR3 reads CASSKGLAGVTDTQYF. CDR3 nucleotide sequence: TGTGCCAGCAGTAAGGGACTAGCGGGAGTCACAGATACGCAGTATTTT. The chain combines TRBV2 with TRBJ2-3; 14 bases fit TRBD2. The length of the CDR3 is 16 residues. The ends lost 5 bases at V and 2 bases at J; junction bases unmatched: 3. Germline CDR1 SNHLY, CDR2 FYNNEI. The full variable domain, its missing parts supplied by reference TRBV2 and TRBJ2-3, is EPEVTQTPSHQVTQMGQEVILRCVPISNHLYFYWYRQILGQKVEFLVSFYNNEISEKSEIFDDQFSVERPDGSNFTLKIRSTKLEDSAMYFCASSKGLAGVTDTQYFGPGTRLTVL.